The rows below give T cell receptor beta chains drawn from one sample of a study of early T cells in non-severe SARS-CoV-2 infection. One entry per CDR3 protein, called by TCRdb with MiXCR from the 5' RACE reads. The data show approximately 35,000 distinct CDR3 sequences, around 4.5% seen once. Sequences were obtained from whole blood. Receptors were obtained from an adult who was a healthcare worker with PCR-confirmed SARS-CoV-2 infection or an uninfected control (not recorded which). Each CDR3 is given with its conserved first and last residue. A D gene is named only where the DNA matches it firmly. Size is stated for part of the rows, as once, few or many counts, or as a class when the clone is expanded.

-	TRBV28	many	TRBJ1-2	TGTGCCAGCAGCCCCGCCGGGACATTCACTGGCTATGGCTACACCTTC	CASSPAGTFTGYGYTF
-	TRBV18	many	TRBJ2-5	TGTGCCAGCTCAGCGGGACCAGAGACCCAGTACTTC	CASSAGPETQYF
-	TRBV20-1	many	TRBJ2-1	TGCAGTGCTAGCGCCGCAGACATCCGCTCCTACAATGAGCAGTTCTTC	CSASAADIRSYNEQFF
-	TRBV7-6	many	TRBJ1-1	TGTGCCAGCAGCCCCGCTGATGGCATCTTGAACACTGAAGCTTTCTTT	CASSPADGILNTEAFF
-	TRBV30	many	TRBJ1-2	TGTGCCTGGAGTGTACGGCAGGGAAGGTACACCTTC	CAWSVRQGRYTF
TRBD2	TRBV7-3	many	TRBJ2-1	TGTGCCAGCAGCCTGGGGACTAGCGGGAGAGATGAGCAGTTCTTC	CASSLGTSGRDEQFF
TRBD2	TRBV12-3/TRBV12-4	many	TRBJ2-3	TGTGCCAGCAGTTTAGGTCCGGGACTAGGGGCCACAGATACGCAGTATTTT	CASSLGPGLGATDTQYF
-	TRBV18	few	TRBJ2-5	TGTGCCAGCTCACCGGAAGTCAGAGGAGAGACCCAGTACTTC	CASSPEVRGETQYF
-	TRBV12-3/TRBV12-4	many	TRBJ1-2	TGTGCCAGCAGTACGTACAGCACCTTCCCGTTCAGCTACACCTTC	CASSTYSTFPFSYTF
-	TRBV19	few	TRBJ1-2	TGTGCCAGTAGTATCAGGACCCACTATGGCTACACCTTC	CASSIRTHYGYTF
-	TRBV7-9	many	TRBJ2-2	TGTGCCAGCAGCTGGGACACCGGGCACGCCGGGGAGCTGTTTTTT	CASSWDTGHAGELFF
-	TRBV28	many	TRBJ1-6	TGTGCCAGCAGTCCGTCTACAGGTGATAATTCACCCCTCCACTTT	CASSPSTGDNSPLHF
-	TRBV12-3/TRBV12-4	many	TRBJ2-2	TGTGCCAGCAGTCCGAGTGGCCGAACCGGGGAGCTGTTTTTT	CASSPSGRTGELFF
TRBD2	TRBV19	few	TRBJ2-3	TGTGCCAGTAGTATTTCTGGACTAGCGGGAGTTACTCGCACAGATACGCAGTATTTT	CASSISGLAGVTRTDTQYF
-	TRBV11-2	many	TRBJ2-2	TGTGCCAGCAGCTCAGCTCCTACCGGGGAGCTGTTTTTT	CASSSAPTGELFF
-	TRBV12-3/TRBV12-4	many	TRBJ1-5	TGTGCCAGCAGCGAAGGAGGGGCTCGGCAGCCCCAGCATTTT	CASSEGGARQPQHF
TRBD2	TRBV5-1	many	TRBJ2-1	TGCGCCAGCAGCTGGGCTCCGGGACTAGCGGGGGCTGGTGAGCAGTTCTTC	CASSWAPGLAGAGEQFF
-	TRBV10-3	many	TRBJ2-3	-	CAISTSGDTQYF
TRBD2	TRBV6-1	many	TRBJ2-1	TGTGCCAGCAGGGGGACTAGCGGGAGCGATGAGCAGTTCTTC	CASRGTSGSDEQFF
-	TRBV20-1	many	TRBJ2-5	TGCAGTGCACCGTTGGCGGGGGCCCGAGAGACCCAGTACTTC	CSAPLAGARETQYF
TRBD2	TRBV11-2	-	TRBJ2-3	TGTGCCAGCAGCCCAGCGGGGGGCCCGAGTACGCAGTATTTT	CASSPAGGPSTQYF
-	TRBV11-2	many	TRBJ2-5	TGTGCCAGCAGCCTAGGACCAAGGGAGACCCAGTACTTC	CASSLGPRETQYF
TRBD2	TRBV14	many	TRBJ2-1	TGTGCCAGCAGCCGACTAGCGGGAGGCCTGGATGAGCAGTTCTTC	CASSRLAGGLDEQFF
-	TRBV11-2	many	TRBJ2-1	TGTGCCAGCAGCTTGGGACCACACAATGAGCAGTTCTTC	CASSLGPHNEQFF
-	TRBV7-9	many	TRBJ2-1	TGTGCCAGCAGTCGTCTCAGCCGGGATATTAACAATGAGCAGTTCTTC	CASSRLSRDINNEQFF
TRBD2	TRBV5-4	many	TRBJ2-7	TGTGCCAGCAGCAGGGGACTAGCGGGAGATCGGTACGAGCAGTACTTC	CASSRGLAGDRYEQYF
-	TRBV19	many	TRBJ2-1	TGTGCCAGTAGTAGAACGACCGGTGTCAATGAGCAGTTCTTC	CASSRTTGVNEQFF
-	TRBV4-2	many	TRBJ2-7	TGTGCCAGCAGCCAAGAAAGCTGGTACGAGCAGTACTTC	CASSQESWYEQYF
-	TRBV6-6	many	TRBJ1-1	TGTGCCAGCAGTCTTGGAGGCTCCATGAACACTGAAGCTTTCTTT	CASSLGGSMNTEAFF
TRBD1	TRBV7-9	many	TRBJ1-6	TGTGCCAGCAGCAGGGGGCCTAATTCACCCCTCCACTTT	CASSRGPNSPLHF
TRBD1	TRBV6-1	many	TRBJ1-1	TGTGCCAGCACCAGACAGGGGCCGGACGCTGAAGCTTTCTTT	CASTRQGPDAEAFF
TRBD1	TRBV20-1	many	TRBJ2-7	TGCAGTGCTAGGGAGACAGGGGGCTGGGAGCAGTACTTC	CSARETGGWEQYF
TRBD1	TRBV6-5	many	TRBJ2-1	TGTGCCAGCAGTTACATGGGACAGGGTATGAATGAGCAGTTCTTC	CASSYMGQGMNEQFF
-	TRBV5-5	many	TRBJ2-3	TGTGCCAGCAGCTATATACTGAGGGCCAAAATCGGGGATACGCAGTATTTT	CASSYILRAKIGDTQYF
TRBD2	TRBV4-1	many	TRBJ2-3	TGCGCCAGCAGCCTAGTTTTCGGGACTAGCGGGAGCACAGATACGCAGTATTTT	CASSLVFGTSGSTDTQYF
TRBD2	TRBV12-3/TRBV12-4	many	TRBJ2-5	TGTGCCAGCAGTTTCGGTAGCGGGAGTTGGCAAGAGACCCAGTACTTC	CASSFGSGSWQETQYF
-	TRBV11-3	many	TRBJ2-1	TGTGCCAGCAGCTCTCATGTTGGGGGGGGACAATACGGAGCGCAGTTCTTC	CASSSHVGGGQYGAQFF
-	TRBV6-1	many	TRBJ2-7	TGTGCCAGCAGGCCTCCGAGGGGCGGGCCGCCCTACGAGCAGTACTTC	CASRPPRGGPPYEQYF
-	TRBV6-1	many	TRBJ1-2	TGTGCCAGCAGTGAAGCTATCTATGTTGTCTACACCTTC	CASSEAIYVVYTF
-	TRBV25-1	many	TRBJ1-1	TGTGCCAGCAGTGACTTGAACACTGAAGCTTTCTTT	CASSDLNTEAFF